Listed below are T cell receptor beta chains from one sample, sequenced in a study of blood T cell repertoires in COVID-19. Assay: immunoSEQ multiplex PCR; the TCRdb copy retains only in-frame clones and omits some. The table records about 250,000 clones, approximately 91% of them present only once. The sequencing input was peripheral blood. These receptors were collected from a woman aged 40 to 50 who had recovered from COVID-19. The CDR3 runs from the conserved cysteine through the conserved F or W. The order of the fields is CDR3 DNA, CDR3 protein, CDR3 length, D gene, clone size, V gene, J gene. A D gene is named only where the DNA matches it firmly. Only part of the rows carry a size: once, few, many, or a class if the clone is expanded.

cdr3_nt: TGTGCCAGCAGTGAATTGGGTAGGGGCTACGAGCAGTACTTC; cdr3_aa: CASSELGRGYEQYF; cdr3_length: 14; d_call: .; clone_size: .; v_call: TRBV6-1; j_call: TRBJ2-7
cdr3_nt: TGTGCCAGCAGACGGGGGACAGTCCAAGAGACCCAGTACTTC; cdr3_aa: CASRRGTVQETQYF; cdr3_length: 14; d_call: .; clone_size: .; v_call: TRBV7-8; j_call: TRBJ2-5
cdr3_nt: TGTGCCAGCAGTTTTGGACAGGCGCAGTATTTT; cdr3_aa: CASSFGQAQYF; cdr3_length: 11; d_call: TRBD1; clone_size: .; v_call: TRBV6-5; j_call: TRBJ2-3
cdr3_nt: TGTGCCAGCAGCTTCGGGACAGCGGATTCACCCCTCCACTTT; cdr3_aa: CASSFGTADSPLHF; cdr3_length: 14; d_call: TRBD1; clone_size: few; v_call: TRBV7-9; j_call: TRBJ1-6
cdr3_nt: TGTGCCAGCAAGAAGGACAGGGACACCGGGGAGCTGTTTTTT; cdr3_aa: CASKKDRDTGELFF; cdr3_length: 14; d_call: TRBD1; clone_size: .; v_call: TRBV25-1; j_call: TRBJ2-2
cdr3_nt: TGTGCCAGCAGCTATCCCACCGGGACAGGTAAAACGGATGAGCAGTTCTTC; cdr3_aa: CASSYPTGTGKTDEQFF; cdr3_length: 17; d_call: TRBD1; clone_size: .; v_call: TRBV5-6; j_call: TRBJ2-1
cdr3_nt: TGTGCCAGCAGCGTAGGTCCGGGACAGGGAAAGGCAGATACGCAGTATTTT; cdr3_aa: CASSVGPGQGKADTQYF; cdr3_length: 17; d_call: TRBD1; clone_size: .; v_call: TRBV9; j_call: TRBJ2-3
cdr3_nt: TGCGCCAGCAGCCCGACTGGGACAGGTACTTACGAGCAGTACTTC; cdr3_aa: CASSPTGTGTYEQYF; cdr3_length: 15; d_call: TRBD1; clone_size: .; v_call: TRBV5-1; j_call: TRBJ2-7
cdr3_nt: TGCGCCAGCAGCAAGGGACAGGGGGCCGCCCTCTACGAGCAGTACTTC; cdr3_aa: CASSKGQGAALYEQYF; cdr3_length: 16; d_call: TRBD1; clone_size: .; v_call: TRBV5-1; j_call: TRBJ2-7
cdr3_nt: TGTGCCAGCAGCTCCAGGGGACTCACTAGCGGCACTCGCTCCTACAATGAGCAGTTCTTC; cdr3_aa: CASSSRGLTSGTRSYNEQFF; cdr3_length: 20; d_call: TRBD2; clone_size: .; v_call: TRBV7-3; j_call: TRBJ2-1
cdr3_nt: TGTGCCAGTAGAACCTTGGGTGGGGCAACCTTCCTCAATCAGCCCCAGCATTTT; cdr3_aa: CASRTLGGATFLNQPQHF; cdr3_length: 18; d_call: .; clone_size: .; v_call: TRBV19; j_call: TRBJ1-5
cdr3_nt: TGTGCCAGCAGCTCCCAGGGTGGGGAGACCCAGTACTTC; cdr3_aa: CASSSQGGETQYF; cdr3_length: 13; d_call: .; clone_size: .; v_call: TRBV7-3; j_call: TRBJ2-5
cdr3_nt: TGTGCCAGCAGCCACGGGAGAGGAATCCAGTACTTC; cdr3_aa: CASSHGRGIQYF; cdr3_length: 12; d_call: .; clone_size: .; v_call: TRBV14; j_call: TRBJ2-5
cdr3_nt: TGCGCCAGCAGCCTTCATAAATGGTATAGCGGGGACGGAGAGACCCAGTACTTC; cdr3_aa: CASSLHKWYSGDGETQYF; cdr3_length: 18; d_call: TRBD2; clone_size: .; v_call: TRBV4-3; j_call: TRBJ2-5
cdr3_nt: TGTGCCAGCAGCGTCCGGGACAGGGGTAATTCACCCCTCCACTTT; cdr3_aa: CASSVRDRGNSPLHF; cdr3_length: 15; d_call: TRBD1; clone_size: .; v_call: TRBV9; j_call: TRBJ1-6
cdr3_nt: TGTGCCAGTAGTCCGGGACAGAGTTACGAGCAGTACTTC; cdr3_aa: CASSPGQSYEQYF; cdr3_length: 13; d_call: TRBD1; clone_size: few; v_call: TRBV19; j_call: TRBJ2-7
cdr3_nt: TGTGCCAGCAGTCGGACAGGGGGGTCGGCCAAAAACATTCAGTACTTC; cdr3_aa: CASSRTGGSAKNIQYF; cdr3_length: 16; d_call: TRBD1; clone_size: .; v_call: TRBV6-2/TRBV6-3; j_call: TRBJ2-4
cdr3_nt: TGCGCCAGCAGCCAAGAAGGTGGGCCCGGGACAGGGTTGTCTAATGAAAAACTGTTTTTT; cdr3_aa: CASSQEGGPGTGLSNEKLFF; cdr3_length: 20; d_call: TRBD1; clone_size: .; v_call: TRBV4-3; j_call: TRBJ1-4
cdr3_nt: TGTGCCAGCAGTTTTTTGGGACAGGGTATTAAGAATGAGCAGTTCTTC; cdr3_aa: CASSFLGQGIKNEQFF; cdr3_length: 16; d_call: TRBD1; clone_size: .; v_call: TRBV27; j_call: TRBJ2-1
cdr3_nt: TGCGCCAGCAGCCCACAGGGGGAGGGGGACTACGAGCAGTACTTC; cdr3_aa: CASSPQGEGDYEQYF; cdr3_length: 15; d_call: .; clone_size: .; v_call: TRBV4-3; j_call: TRBJ2-7